This TCR beta chain originates from a study of T cell responses to AZD1222 COVID-19 vaccine. At the level of the study: Recipients boosted at about 4 weeks or about 12 weeks are pooled.

After removal of 5 bases from V and 5 bases from J, the junction contained 3 bases not matched to a gene. The CDR3 is 13 amino acids. Germline assignment: CDR1 SGHRS and CDR2 YFSETQ. On this clone: Its antigen is not known.

The table came from immunoSEQ multiplex PCR; TCRdb's copy has only in-frame clones and leaves some out. The data contain 150,000 or so clones, 70% to 90% of them singletons. Study-wide findings and caveats: Vaccination with two AZD1222 doses was followed by a rise in Spike-specific TCR breadth and depth. Reportedly, nearly half of unique spike TCRs recognized epitopes outside B.1.351/B.1.1.7 mutations.

The rearrangement links TRBV5-1 to TRBJ2-1; 8 bases align to TRBD1. The sample was peripheral blood, taken on day 0 of AZD1222 vaccination. This TCR was sampled from an adult in good health. CDR3 protein: CASRGTGHNEQFF. The CDR3 coding sequence is TGCGCCAGCAGAGGGACAGGCCACAATGAGCAGTTCTTC.